A selection of T cell receptor beta chains follows, all from one sample in a study of blood T cell repertoires in COVID-19. The assay was immunoSEQ multiplex PCR, and TCRdb's table has in-frame clones only and misses some. The sample contains around 95,000 clones, around 85% of which appear only once. Sample: peripheral blood. The receptors were gathered from a man aged 45 to 65 with active or convalescent COVID-19. Each CDR3 is given with its conserved first and last residue. D genes are given only for firm matches. Size tells how often a clone was seen (once, few, many) or the class of an expanded clone, and some rows leave it out.

d_call clone_size j_call v_call cdr3_nt cdr3_aa
NA once TRBJ1-1 TRBV10-1 TGCGCCAGCAGGCTGAGCAGGGTGAACACTGAAGCTTTCTTT CASRLSRVNTEAFF
TRBD1 NA TRBJ1-5 TRBV12-5 TGTGCTACAAACAGGGGTTACAATCAGCCCCAGCATTTT CATNRGYNQPQHF
TRBD2 few TRBJ2-4 TRBV7-3 TGTGCCCCCCCTTTAACGAGGCGGGAGTGTTACTTAGCCAAAAACATTCAGTACTTC CAPPLTRRECYLAKNIQYF
NA few TRBJ1-5 TRBV6-5 TGTGCCAGCATTCTGGGCCAAAATCAGCCCCAGCATTTT CASILGQNQPQHF
NA few TRBJ2-3 TRBV5-6 TGTGCCAGCAGCTCCGTAGGAGGGGCCCTACCAGATACGCAGTATTTT CASSSVGGALPDTQYF
TRBD1 NA TRBJ2-2 TRBV5-4 TGTGCCAGCAGCCTGGGACAGGGGGCCACCGGGGAGCTGTTTTTT CASSLGQGATGELFF
NA NA TRBJ1-3 TRBV7-9 TGTGCCAGCAGCTTATTAGTGGACACCATATATTTT CASSLLVDTIYF
NA NA TRBJ2-7 TRBV11-2 TGTGCCAGCAGCTCCAGGGGCAACGAGCAGTACTTC CASSSRGNEQYF
NA NA TRBJ1-1 TRBV19 TGTGCCAGTAGTATGACCGGGTCCGGGGTCACTGAAGCTTTCTTT CASSMTGSGVTEAFF
TRBD2 NA TRBJ2-2 TRBV9 TGTGCCAGCAGCGTAGATTCTAGCGGGAGCGCCGGGGAGCTGTTTTTT CASSVDSSGSAGELFF
NA NA TRBJ1-1 TRBV11-2 TGTGCCAGCAGCTTAGCGGGGGGGAACACTGAAGCTTTCTTT CASSLAGGNTEAFF
NA NA TRBJ2-2 TRBV7-2 TGTGCCAGCAGCCGTAATGGGGGCAGAGACACCGGGGAGCTGTTTTTT CASSRNGGRDTGELFF
TRBD1 few TRBJ2-2 TRBV2 TGTGCCAGCATGGAAGGACAGGGGGCCGCCGGGGAGCTGTTTTTT CASMEGQGAAGELFF
NA NA TRBJ1-5 TRBV5-1 TGCGCCAGCAGCTATGAGGCCCAGGGATGGCCCCAGCATTTT CASSYEAQGWPQHF
TRBD1 NA TRBJ2-5 TRBV5-1 TGCGCCAGCAGCTTAGGACAGGGGGTTGAGACCCAGTACTTC CASSLGQGVETQYF
NA few TRBJ1-1 TRBV5-1 TGCGCCAGCAGCCTGGTCGGGGGGCAAGACACTGAAGCTTTCTTT CASSLVGGQDTEAFF
NA NA TRBJ1-5 TRBV15 TGTGCCACCAGCAGAGAGGGGAGGGGAGGTCAGCCCCAGCATTTT CATSREGRGGQPQHF
NA NA TRBJ1-1 TRBV5-6 TGTGCCAGCAGCTTGGACGGGGCTGAAGCTTTCTTT CASSLDGAEAFF
NA NA TRBJ2-7 TRBV10-3 TGTGCCATCAGTGACGGTCTCCAGCAGTACTTC CAISDGLQQYF
TRBD1 NA TRBJ1-2 TRBV5-1 TGCGCCAGCAGCAAGGGACAGCAGGATGGCTACACCTTC CASSKGQQDGYTF
NA NA TRBJ1-6 TRBV5-6 TGTGCCAGCAGCTTCAGGTCGACCCTCCACTTT CASSFRSTLHF
TRBD2 NA TRBJ2-2 TRBV3-1/TRBV3-2 TGTGCCACCCGACTAGCGGGAGACGGGGAGCTGTTTTTT CATRLAGDGELFF
TRBD1 NA TRBJ1-6 TRBV24-1 TGTGCCACCTCCGGGACAGATAATTCACCCCTCCACTTT CATSGTDNSPLHF
NA NA TRBJ2-7 TRBV24-1 TGTGCCACTCAACAGGGTTCTAGTCCGCAGTACTTC CATQQGSSPQYF
TRBD2 NA TRBJ2-1 TRBV9 TGTGCCAGCAGCGCCACCGGGACTAGCTACAATGAGCAGTTCTTC CASSATGTSYNEQFF
TRBD1 NA TRBJ2-2 TRBV11-2 TGTGCCAGCAGCTTCCGGGACAGAGATAACACCGGGGAGCTGTTTTTT CASSFRDRDNTGELFF
TRBD1 once TRBJ1-5 TRBV7-9 TGTGCCAGCAGCACAGGACAGGGTGTGAATCAGCCCCAGCATTTT CASSTGQGVNQPQHF
TRBD1 NA TRBJ1-6 TRBV18 TGTGCCAGCTCAGACCAACAGGGGTCCAGTTCACCCCTCCACTTT CASSDQQGSSSPLHF
TRBD2 NA TRBJ2-1 TRBV7-9 TGTGCCAGCAGCTTGGGGACTAGCCTCAATGAGCAGTTCTTC CASSLGTSLNEQFF
NA NA TRBJ1-5 TRBV24-1 TGTGCCACCAGTGTAACAGAGTATAGCAATCAGCCCCAGCATTTT CATSVTEYSNQPQHF
NA once TRBJ2-7 TRBV7-2 TGTGCCAGCAGCCAAATCTACAGCGAGCAGTACTTC CASSQIYSEQYF
NA NA TRBJ1-5 TRBV7-6 TGTGCCAGCACCTCAGGCCCCGGGGGGCTCGAACAGCCCCAGCATTTT CASTSGPGGLEQPQHF
NA NA TRBJ2-5 TRBV24-1 TGTGCCACCAGTGTAGGAGGGAACCAAGAGACCCAGTACTTC CATSVGGNQETQYF
NA once TRBJ2-7 TRBV5-1 TGCGCCAGCAGCGCAGGGGAAACCTACGAGCAGTACTTC CASSAGETYEQYF
NA few TRBJ1-2 TRBV29-1 TGCAGCGTTGAAGGGACACACTCTAACTATGGCTACACCTTC CSVEGTHSNYGYTF
NA NA TRBJ1-6 TRBV5-6 TGTGCCAGCAGCTTGGAAGGGGATAATTCACCCCTCCACTTT CASSLEGDNSPLHF